Following are 17 T cell receptor beta chains from one sample sequenced in a study of glioma-infiltrating T cells. TCR alpha and beta CDR3 regions were amplified from RNA using iRepertoire nested multiplex PCR. From the multiplex PCR reads, TCRdb called clonotypes with MiXCR, one entry per CDR3 protein. The sample records around 100,000 distinct CDR3 sequences, around 31% being singletons. The sequenced material came from glioma tissue, nonneoplastic brain tissue, or PBMCs (not recorded which). All receptors come from a human donor with low-grade glioma or glioblastoma, undergoing nonglioma brain surgery, or in good health (not recorded which).

With respect to this clonotype: A single base separates this from a much larger clone, so it may be a read error. The CDR3 reads CASRKEALSYEQYF. The CDR3 DNA sequence: TGTGCCAGCAGAAAGGAAGCCCTCTCCTACGAGCAGTACTTC. This chain connects TRBV6-1 to TRBJ2-7; D is ambiguous. CDR3 length: 14 residues. Germline loops: CDR1 MNHNS, CDR2 SASEGT. The ends were cut back, 6 bases at V and 0 bases at J, with 12 bases in the middle.

Ten or more counts support this clonotype. The chain has TRBV20-1 and TRBJ1-3; D gene unclear. From germline, CDR1 is DFQATT and CDR2 SNEGSKA (reference sequence). The CDR3 runs 17 residues. The V gene lost 0 bases and the J gene lost 0 bases, with 15 bases spanning the gap. CDR3 sequence: CSARDPRAESSGNTIYF. In DNA form, the CDR3 reads TGCAGTGCTAGAGACCCACGAGCCGAGAGCTCTGGAAACACCATATATTTT.

Ten or more counts support this clonotype. The chain employs TRBV27 and TRBJ2-2; the D call may be TRBD1 or TRBD2 (5 bases each). CDR3 size: 15 residues. CDR1 is MNHEY, CDR2 SMNVEV, per germline (reference sequence). Deletions cut 6 bases from V and 8 bases from J, with 19 bases between. DNA of the CDR3: TGTGCCAGCAGGGGGCCTGTGACCTGGGGGGGGGAGCTGTTTTTT. Translated: CASRGPVTWGGELFF.

This clonotype was detected many times. The V gene is TRBV20-1, the J gene TRBJ2-2, with D perhaps matching TRBD2 (5 bases). Germline values: CDR1 DFQATT, CDR2 SNEGSKA (reference sequence). The CDR3 consists of 13 residues. V lost 2 bases, J lost 5 bases, and 9 bases lay in between. CDR3 loop: CSARPSGTGELFF. In DNA form, the CDR3 reads TGCAGTGCTAGACCATCGGGGACCGGGGAGCTGTTTTTT.

In its sample, this clonotype was seen many times. The J gene is TRBJ2-1, the V gene TRBV7-2; no definite D call. CDR3 length equals 12 residues. Trimming left V 4 bases short and J 6 bases short, with 7 bases between. The germline gives CDR1 SGHTA, CDR2 FQGNSA. CDR3: CASSSPANEQFF. In nucleotides, the CDR3 is TGTGCCAGCAGCTCGCCAGCCAATGAGCAGTTCTTC.

Points on this clonotype: A much larger clone differs from this one at a single base, so this may be a read error. V and J are TRBV7-3 and TRBJ1-1; D is unclear. This CDR3 is 14 amino acids long. With 3 bases removed from V and 6 bases from J, the gap between germline ends came to 14 bases. Looked up from germline, CDR1 is SGHTA and CDR2 is FQGTGA. CDR3 region: CASSFMRVNAEAFF. DNA for the CDR3: TGTGCCAGCAGCTTCATGCGGGTAAACGCTGAAGCTTTCTTT.

Notes on this clonotype: A read error may be the cause here, since a much bigger clone is one base away. The chain links TRBV15 to TRBJ2-5, with TRBD1 matching over 8 bases. From germline, CDR1 is LNHNV and CDR2 YYDKDF (reference sequence). This CDR3 comprises 14 residues. The DNA of the CDR3 is TGTGCCACCAGAAGAGACAGGGGCGGAGAGACCCAGTACTTC. Translated, it gives CATRRDRGGETQYF. The variable domain in full, completed from reference TRBV15 and TRBJ2-5, reads DAMVIQNPRYQVTQFGKPVTLSCSQTLNHNVMYWYQQKSSQAPKLLFHYYDKDFNNEADTPDNFQSRRPNTSFCFLDIRSPGLGDTAMYLCATRRDRGGETQYFGPGTRLLVL.

Remarks on this clonotype: Since a much larger clone is just one base distant, this may be a read error. This chain joins TRBV7-9 and TRBJ2-3; TRBD2 matches at 8 bases. Germline-derived CDR1 and CDR2 are SEHNR and FQNEAQ (reference sequence). This CDR3 is built from 16 residues. The ends lost 5 bases at V and 0 bases at J; junction bases unmatched: 7. The CDR3 region has the DNA TGTGCCAGCAGCCATACCGGGACTAGTAGCACAGATACGCAGTATTTT. Protein sequence: CASSHTGTSSTDTQYF.

The sample holds many counts of this clonotype. This chain joins TRBV20-1 and TRBJ1-2; D remains ambiguous. V lost 6 bases and J lost 8, with 19 bases in between. Germline V gene lookup returns CDR1 DFQATT and CDR2 SNEGSKA (reference sequence). The CDR3 is 13 residues long. The CDR3 loop is CSATSDAGHGYTF. The CDR3 nucleotides read TGCAGTGCCACATCGGACGCGGGTCACGGCTACACCTTC.

This clonotype was counted many times. J is TRBJ2-5 and V is TRBV28; the match to TRBD2 covers 9 bases. The CDR3 runs 14 residues. V trimming: 9 bases; J trimming: 5 bases; junction bases outside the gene matches: 10. Germline CDR1 reads MDHEN; CDR2 reads SYDVKM. CDR3 residues: CASGAGGPVETQYF. As DNA, the CDR3 is TGTGCCAGTGGCGCGGGGGGGCCCGTGGAGACCCAGTACTTC.

This clonotype was counted between two and nine times. V usage is TRBV19 and J usage is TRBJ2-1; D remains ambiguous. This CDR3 has 15 amino acids. Germline CDR1 LNHDA, CDR2 SQIVND (reference sequence). The V gene lost 5 bases and the J gene lost 0 bases, with 11 bases spanning the gap. The CDR3 DNA follows: TGTGCCAGTAGTTCACAGCTGAGCTCCTACAATGAGCAGTTCTTC. Encoded protein: CASSSQLSSYNEQFF.

In its sample, this clonotype was seen many times. CDR3 nucleotides: TGTGCCAGCAGCGGGGGACAGGGACCCTACGAGCAGTACTTC. It yields the protein CASSGGQGPYEQYF. The chain joins TRBV7-2 to TRBJ2-7; 9 positions agree with TRBD1. V dropped 5 bases and J dropped 2; count of bases not matched to a gene: 4. From germline, CDR1 is SGHTA and CDR2 FQGNSA. The CDR3 totals 14 residues.

This clonotype was detected a few times. The rearrangement joins TRBV10-3 to TRBJ2-7; D perhaps matches TRBD2 (6 bases). CDR1 is ENHRY, CDR2 SYGVKD, per germline. Trimming left V 7 bases short and J 6 bases short, with 13 bases between. This CDR3 spans 12 amino acids. CDR3 loop: CAIMAFGGEQYF. The CDR3 nucleotides read TGTGCCATCATGGCTTTCGGGGGCGAGCAGTACTTC.

This clonotype was recorded many times. The V call is TRBV7-2, the J call TRBJ2-3; TRBD2 might be the D (5 bases). The V gene lost 5 bases and the J gene lost 1 base, with 16 bases spanning the gap. CDR1 and CDR2 from the germline V gene are SGHTA and FQGNSA. There are 16 residues in the CDR3. The CDR3 sequence: CASSDYLRGGTDTQYF. Written as DNA, the CDR3 is TGTGCCAGCAGCGACTACCTCCGGGGTGGCACAGATACGCAGTATTTT.

In this sample, this clonotype turned up many times. The genes are TRBV11-3 and TRBJ2-1; 10 bases agree with TRBD2. Germline V gene sequence: CDR1 SGHNT, CDR2 YENEEA. The CDR3 covers 15 residues. Germline trimming cut 4 bases from V and 7 bases from J; bases unmatched to any gene: 7. The CDR3: CASSSTSGVGNEQFF. CDR3 DNA sequence: TGTGCCAGCAGCTCCACTAGCGGGGTGGGAAATGAGCAGTTCTTC.

This clonotype was counted at least ten times. This chain joins TRBV6-1 and TRBJ2-7; TRBD1 aligns across 9 bases. Germline CDR1 and CDR2: MNHNS and SASEGT. The V and J ends lost 6 bases and 2 bases, in that order; junction bases with no gene match: 5. The CDR3 extends over 14 amino acids. The DNA for the CDR3 is TGTGCCAGCAGCTACCGGGACAGGGCCTACGAGCAGTACTTC. Its translation: CASSYRDRAYEQYF.

This clonotype was seen ten or more times. The rearrangement joins TRBV13 to TRBJ1-1; TRBD1 matches at 11 bases. The CDR3 runs 15 residues. Germline V gene data show CDR1 as PRHDT and CDR2 as FYEKMQ (reference sequence). V was clipped by 5 bases and J by 2 bases; unmatched bases: 4. The CDR3 loop reads CASSTRTGGNTEAFF. CDR3 nucleotide sequence: TGTGCCAGCAGCACCCGGACAGGGGGCAACACTGAAGCTTTCTTT.